Below are 27 T cell receptor delta chains sequenced from a single sample in a study of gamma-delta T cells after stem cell transplantation. TCRdb re-identified clones in the RT-PCR reads via CATT. The sample shows 5,500 to 6,500 delta-chain clones, 1.5% to 2% of them seen only once. The sequenced sample was gamma-delta T cells. The receptor source for this set is a human donor. It is not recorded whose cells these are; they may come from a transplant donor.

This clone turned up a few times. A read error is the likely source, as a far larger clone sits one nucleotide away. This chain uses TRDV2 with TRDJ1; D gene unclear. Trimming removed 1 base from V and 3 bases from J, with 23 bases in between. Germline V gives CDR1 GEAIGNYY, CDR2 EKD. The CDR3 is 18 residues long. This CDR3 is CACDTVKVRGSYADKLIF. CDR3 nucleotide sequence: TGTGCCTGTGACACGGTTAAAGTAAGGGGTTCGTACGCCGATAAACTCATCTTT.

This clone was found a few times. CDR3 bases: TGTGCCTGTGACACGATTCCTGGGGGATCCTCCTACACCGATAAACTCATCTTT. Translated, it gives CACDTIPGGSSYTDKLIF. The chain combines TRDV2 with TRDJ1; 9 positions match TRDD3. Germline assignment: CDR1 GEAIGNYY and CDR2 EKD. The CDR3 is made up of 18 amino acids. The junction had 11 bases not matched to a gene; V was cut back by 1 base and J by 0 bases.

On this clone itself: TCRdb attributes to this sequence the protein of a much larger clone, which differs from the DNA translation at residue 4; a read error is likely, and the protein displayed is translated from the DNA. The chain employs TRDV2 and TRDJ1, with 11 bases identical to TRDD3. From germline, CDR1 is GEAIGNYY and CDR2 EKD. The CDR3 is 13 amino acids. V dropped 5 bases and J dropped 4; count of bases not matched to a gene: 2. The CDR3 DNA sequence: TGTGCCTGTGCTGGGGGATACTACGATAAACTCATCTTT. This codes for CACAGGYYDKLIF.

This clone showed up just a few times. With only one base between it and a far larger clone, this is likely a read error. The chain links TRDV2 to TRDJ1, with D perhaps matching TRDD2 or TRDD3 (5 bases each). The germline gives CDR1 GEAIGNYY, CDR2 EKD. Trimming shortened V by 3 bases and J by 0 bases, and 16 bases separated the two germline ends. This CDR3 has 16 residues. CDR3 in DNA: TGTGCCTGTGACGCCGCCCTACGGGGGTACACCGATAAACTCATCTTT. It yields the protein CACDAALRGYTDKLIF.

Note on this clone: With only one base between it and a far larger clone, this is likely a read error. Within the sample, other DNA sequences also encode this same CDR3. The chain links TRDV2 to TRDJ1, with D possibly TRDD3 on 6 matching bases. This CDR3 comprises 16 residues. Germline assignment: CDR1 GEAIGNYY and CDR2 EKD. The CDR3 DNA follows: TGTGCCTGTGACATGGTTGGGGGTCCTTGGACCGATAAACTCATATTT. Its translation: CACDMVGGPWTDKLIF.

This clone has only a few counts. This DNA's translation and the protein TCRdb lists, from a much larger clone, do not match at residue 6, likely due to a read error; the protein shown is translated from the DNA. This chain joins TRDV1 and TRDJ4, with no clear D. This CDR3 is 15 amino acids long. CDR1 and CDR2 from the germline V gene are TSWWSYY and QGS. Trimming took off 6 bases at V and 0 bases at J, with 17 bases between the two ends. The CDR3 loop is CALGERLQPSRPLIF. As DNA, the CDR3 is TGTGCTCTTGGTGAGAGGCTGCAACCGTCCAGACCCCTGATCTTT.

As concerns this clone: Translating this DNA gives a protein that differs at residue 14 from the TCRdb one, which belongs to a much larger clone; a read error is likely, and the protein shown is this translation. The V call is TRDV2, the J call TRDJ1; the match to TRDD3 covers 8 bases. Looked up from germline, CDR1 is GEAIGNYY and CDR2 is EKD. The trim removed 1 base at V and 3 bases at J, leaving 18 bases unmatched. The CDR3 extends over 19 amino acids. CDR3 residues: CACDTLGPAGGPDADKLIF. For the CDR3, the DNA is TGTGCCTGTGACACACTCGGTCCAGCTGGGGGACCCGACGCCGATAAACTCATCTTT.

As to this clone: Since a much larger clone is just one base distant, this may be a read error. This sequence joins TRDV2 and TRDJ1; 7 bases map to TRDD3. This CDR3 is 17 amino acids long. Per the germline V gene, CDR1 is GEAIGNYY and CDR2 is EKD. V lost 0 bases to trimming and J lost 5 bases; unmatched junction nucleotides: 14. As DNA, the CDR3 is TGTGCCTGTGACACCGTGGATACGAATCCAATATCAGATAAACTCATCTTT. Translated, it gives CACDTVDTNPISDKLIF.

As regards this clone: The likely explanation is a read error, given a far larger clone one base away. Other nucleotide sequences in the sample specify the same CDR3. This rearrangement joins TRDV2 to TRDJ3, with 12 bases identical to TRDD3. CDR3 length equals 18 residues. Per the germline V gene, CDR1 is GEAIGNYY and CDR2 is EKD. CDR3 protein: CACDTVLGDTRDTRQMFF. Written as DNA, the CDR3 is TGTGCCTGCGACACCGTGCTGGGGGATACGCGGGACACCCGACAGATGTTTTTC.

V is TRDV2 and J is TRDJ1; 7 bases match TRDD3. CDR1 and CDR2 (germline): GEAIGNYY, EKD. The CDR3 consists of 18 residues. With 3 bases clipped from V and 0 bases from J, the junction kept 15 bases outside the gene matches. The CDR3 is CACDAVEGGFTYTDKLIF. Written as DNA, the CDR3 is TGTGCCTGTGACGCTGTTGAAGGGGGATTCACGTACACCGATAAACTCATCTTT.

About this clone: TCRdb assigns this DNA the protein of a much larger clone, which departs from its translation at residue 16; this likely reflects a read error, and the protein shown comes from translating the DNA. The V call is TRDV2, the J call TRDJ1; D perhaps matches TRDD3 (5 bases). Germline CDR1 GEAIGNYY, CDR2 EKD. This CDR3 has 18 amino acids. The CDR3 region is CACDTASIGVGSTDKPIF. CDR3 coding DNA: TGTGCCTGTGACACTGCCAGCATTGGGGTGGGGTCCACCGATAAACCCATCTTT.

In its sample, this clone was seen a few times. The protein held in TCRdb is that of a much larger clone and does not match this DNA's translation at residue 19, likely because of a read error; the protein shown is translated from the DNA. This chain connects TRDV2 to TRDJ3; TRDD3 matches 10 bases. Per the germline V gene, CDR1 is GEAIGNYY and CDR2 is EKD. The CDR3 runs to 21 residues. The CDR3 spells CACDTPQVLGDFSWDTRQTFF. CDR3 bases: TGTGCCTGTGACACGCCCCAAGTACTGGGGGATTTTTCCTGGGACACCCGACAGACGTTTTTC.

This clone was seen more than once but under ten times. The chain carries TRDV1 and TRDJ1; 8 bases fit TRDD3. CDR1 and CDR2 from the germline V gene are TSWWSYY and QGS. V lost 1 base, J lost 11 bases, and 15 bases stayed unmatched. This CDR3 is built from 16 residues. The CDR3 sequence is CALGEPSFAVLGGLIF. CDR3 coding DNA: TGTGCTCTTGGGGAACCTTCATTTGCGGTACTGGGGGGGCTCATCTTT.

This clone was detected a few times. TCRdb shows a much larger clone's protein in place of this DNA's translation, and the two differ at residue 7, likely through a read error; the protein shown is translated from the DNA. The J gene is TRDJ1, the V gene TRDV2; 13 bases agree with TRDD3. Germline CDR1 and CDR2: GEAIGNYY and EKD. The CDR3 is made up of 19 amino acids. V dropped 0 bases and J dropped 3; count of bases not matched to a gene: 12. The CDR3: CACDTVHVLGDTEADKLIF. For the CDR3, the DNA is TGTGCCTGTGACACCGTGCACGTACTGGGGGATACGGAGGCCGATAAACTCATCTTT.

A word on this clone: At one end, the junction sequence differs from germline, possibly due to a read error. V usage is TRDV2 and J usage is TRDJ1, with unresolved D. Per germline, CDR1 GEAIGNYY and CDR2 EKD. CDR3 size: 17 residues. The DNA for the CDR3 is TGTGCCTATGACACCGTTTCTGCAGCGGTGAGCGCCGATAAACCCATCTTT. This translates into CAYDTVSAAVSADKPIF.

This clone was seen a handful of times. The chain joins TRDV2 to TRDJ1; 9 nucleotides agree with TRDD3. This CDR3 is 16 amino acids long. Germline CDR1 reads GEAIGNYY; CDR2 reads EKD. V shed 3 bases, J shed 4 bases, and the junction held 11 bases outside the gene matches. The CDR3 DNA sequence: TGTGCCTGTGACCAAGTACTGGGGGAACGATTCGATAAACTCATCTTT. Translating it yields CACDQVLGERFDKLIF.

About this clone: TCRdb has a much larger clone's protein, which differs at residue 5 from the translation of this DNA, likely because of a read error; what is shown is the protein translated from the DNA. The rearrangement joins TRDV2 to TRDJ1, with 8 bases matching TRDD3. The CDR3 extends over 16 amino acids. V shed 2 bases and J 0 bases; nucleotides not matched to a gene: 7. Germline V gene data show CDR1 as GEAIGNYY and CDR2 as EKD. The CDR3 loop reads CACDMLLGEDTDKLIF. DNA of the CDR3: TGTGCCTGTGACATGCTGCTGGGGGAGGACACCGATAAACTCATCTTT.

About this clone itself: For this DNA, TCRdb reports the protein of a much larger clone, which diverges at residue 15, most likely from a read error; the protein presented here is translated directly from the DNA. The chain carries TRDV2 and TRDJ2; 10 bases align to TRDD3. Germline values: CDR1 GEAIGNYY, CDR2 EKD. The CDR3 length is 17 residues. CDR3 protein: CACDQVLGDGGTAQPFF. CDR3 in DNA: TGTGCCTGTGACCAAGTACTGGGGGATGGGGGGACAGCACAACCCTTCTTT.

This clone was observed a handful of times. The protein recorded in TCRdb matches a much larger clone and deviates from this DNA's translation at residue 9, suggesting a read error; the protein here is obtained by translating the DNA. The rearrangement links TRDV2 to TRDJ1; 9 nucleotides agree with TRDD3. V lost 1 base, J lost 0 bases, and 14 bases stayed unmatched. Germline CDR1 is GEAIGNYY and CDR2 is EKD. The CDR3 has 19 residues. This CDR3 is CACDTLGPTGGPDTDKLIF. CDR3 in DNA: TGTGCCTGTGACACACTCGGTCCAACTGGGGGACCCGACACCGATAAACTCATCTTT.

This clone was seen more than once but under ten times. TCRdb's protein for this DNA is that of a much larger clone and differs from the translation at residue 4, likely a read error; the protein shown is the DNA translation. This chain links TRDV2 with TRDJ1, with 7 bases lining up with TRDD3. This CDR3 is 17 amino acids long. Germline assignment: CDR1 GEAIGNYY and CDR2 EKD. CDR3 sequence: CACGTVDSGGATDKLIF. In DNA form, the CDR3 reads TGTGCCTGTGGCACCGTCGACTCTGGGGGCGCAACCGATAAACTCATCTTT.

This clone is large in the sample. Additional DNA sequences in this sample encode the identical CDR3. The chain is built from TRDV2 and TRDJ1; D is ambiguous. Germline CDR1 is GEAIGNYY and CDR2 is EKD. The CDR3 consists of 13 residues. The ends were cut back, 3 bases at V and 4 bases at J, with 11 bases in the middle. The CDR3, as DNA: TGTGCCTGTGACGCTGTGATGGGCGATAAACTCATCTTT. Translating gives CACDAVMGDKLIF.

This clone is medium-sized (0.01 to 0.1%) within its sample. This chain links TRDV2 with TRDJ1; TRDD3 matches 7 bases. Germline CDR1 reads GEAIGNYY; CDR2 reads EKD. Unmatched junction bases numbered 8, after V lost 2 bases and J lost 0 bases. CDR3 length: 16 amino acids. DNA for the CDR3: TGTGCCTGTGACAACATGGGGGACCAAAACACCGATAAACTCATCTTT. This translates into CACDNMGDQNTDKLIF.

This clone was observed a handful of times. This likely stems from a read error, as it lies one base from a far larger clone. The V gene is TRDV2, the J gene TRDJ1; tentatively, D is TRDD3 (5 bases). The CDR3 has 23 amino acids. Trimming pared 0 bases from V and 8 bases from J, leaving 42 bases between. From germline, CDR1 is GEAIGNYY and CDR2 EKD. In DNA, the CDR3 is TGTGCCTGTGACACCGTAGGACTAAGTCGGAATGGGGTAACGAAGGCGCCATCGGCGAAACTCATCTTT. As protein: CACDTVGLSRNGVTKAPSAKLIF.

By share of the sample, this clone is medium-sized. The V and J genes are TRDV2 and TRDJ1; 7 bases are shared with TRDD3. In germline, CDR1 is GEAIGNYY, CDR2 EKD. This CDR3 has 20 residues. V was clipped by 0 bases and J by 0 bases; unmatched bases: 18. This CDR3 is CACDTVVWGDSPSDTDKLIF. The CDR3 region has the DNA TGTGCCTGTGACACCGTGGTCTGGGGGGACTCACCCTCAGACACCGATAAACTCATCTTT.

This clone turned up a few times. A far larger clone is one base from this, pointing to a likely read error. This specimen includes other DNA sequences encoding the same CDR3. The gene calls are TRDV2 and TRDJ1, with 12 bases aligning to TRDD3. CDR3 length equals 15 residues. CDR1 is GEAIGNYY and CDR2 is EKD in the germline V gene. The CDR3 nucleotides are TGCGCCTGTGACTCCTTACTGGGGGATACCGAGTCACTCATCTTT. Amino acids: CACDSLLGDTESLIF.

For this clone: Only one base separates this from a far larger clonotype, so it likely reflects a read error. Other DNA sequences of this sample code for an identical CDR3. The V call is TRDV2, the J call TRDJ1; TRDD3 matches 10 bases. CDR1 is GEAIGNYY and CDR2 is EKD in the germline V gene. The CDR3 is 16 residues long. The CDR3, as DNA: TGCGCCTGTGACAGCGTTTTGGGGGATACTATCGATAAACTCATCTTT. Protein: CACDSVLGDTIDKLIF.

In this sample, this clone turned up a few times. TCRdb records a much larger clone's protein for this DNA, with a difference at residue 14 that likely arises from a read error; the protein given is the translation of the DNA. This chain connects TRDV2 to TRDJ1; 12 bases agree with TRDD3. Germline V gene lookup returns CDR1 GEAIGNYY and CDR2 EKD. V lost 3 bases to trimming and J lost 3 bases; unmatched junction nucleotides: 16. The CDR3 runs to 19 residues. The CDR3 region is CACDLVQLTGGYLADKLIF. The CDR3 DNA follows: TGTGCCTGTGACCTTGTACAACTTACTGGGGGATACCTAGCCGATAAACTCATCTTT.